These 26 T cell receptor beta chains were all obtained from the same sample, sequenced in a study of cytomegalovirus exposure and HLA in healthy donors (dated by TCRdb to about 2017). Library generation was performed with the immunoSEQ multiplex PCR assay. For the multiplex PCR, a mixture combining 60 forward primers for TCR Vbeta segments and 13 reverse primers for TCR Jbeta segments was used. TCRdb obtained this table from immuneACCESS and retained in-frame rearrangements with V and J assigned. These tables miss some clones; where compared with another copy, unresolved V genes account for less than half of the shortfall, and the remainder is unexplained. The sample includes around 87,000 clones, with about 85% observed a single time. 1.2% of the sample comes from the top ten. Sequencing used PBMCs. These receptors all come from a girl aged 2 to 9 in good health and CMV-seropositive.

V gene TRBV5-1 combines with J gene TRBJ2-7; maybe TRBD2 (5 bases). V was cut by 6 bases and J by 3 bases, with 25 bases left in between. CDR3 size: 17 residues. Germline loops: CDR1 SGHRS, CDR2 YFSETQ. In DNA, the CDR3 is TGCGCCAGCAACCGACTAACCGGGAATGAGAAAGTCTACGAGCAGTACTTC. It is translated as CASNRLTGNEKVYEQYF.

The chain links TRBV25-1 to TRBJ2-5, with a possible D match to TRBD1 (6 bases). V lost 6 bases to trimming and J lost 5 bases, with 13 bases between them. This CDR3 is built from 13 residues. Germline V gene lookup returns CDR1 MGHDK and CDR2 SYGVNS. The CDR3 nucleotides are TGTGCCAGCAGCACAGGGTGGGTGGAGACCCAGTACTTC. It encodes CASSTGWVETQYF.

The chain links TRBV19 to TRBJ1-1; a possible D gene is TRBD1 (5 bases). V lost 6 bases and J 0 bases, leaving 14 bases between the germline ends. The CDR3 is made up of 15 amino acids. Germline values: CDR1 LNHDA, CDR2 SQIVND (reference sequence). The CDR3, as DNA: TGTGCCAGTAGCTACCATGGGGGGATGAACACTGAAGCTTTCTTT. This sequence encodes CASSYHGGMNTEAFF.

The chain links TRBV29-1 to TRBJ1-1, with D unresolved. CDR1 SQVTM and CDR2 ANQGSEA come from the germline V gene. This CDR3 contains 10 residues. V lost 4 bases and J lost 7, with 7 bases in between. The CDR3 reads CSVGALEAFF. In DNA form, the CDR3 reads TGCAGCGTTGGCGCCCTTGAAGCTTTCTTT. The full variable domain, with the rest looked up from reference TRBV29-1 and TRBJ1-1, is SAVISQKPSRDICQRGTSLTIQCQVDSQVTMMFWYRQQPGQSLTLIATANQGSEATYESGFVIDKFPISRPNLTFSTLTVSNMSPEDSSIYLCSVGALEAFFGQGTRLTVV.

The V call is TRBV25-1, the J call TRBJ2-2; tentative D call: TRBD2 (5 bases). Germline V gives CDR1 MGHDK, CDR2 SYGVNS. CDR3 length: 14 residues. V lost 4 bases to trimming and J lost 3 bases, with 9 bases between them. The CDR3 DNA follows: TGTGCCAGCAGTGCCCGGCGGGACACCGGGGAGCTGTTTTTT. Protein: CASSARRDTGELFF.

This clone occurred once. The V call is TRBV12-5, the J call TRBJ1-2; D perhaps matches TRBD1 (5 bases). Trimming cost V 1 base and J 4 bases, with 7 bases left between them. Germline V gene lookup returns CDR1 LGHNT and CDR2 FRNRAP. The CDR3 extends over 13 amino acids. In DNA form, the CDR3 reads TGTGCTAGTGGTTTGGGGCAGGGCTATGGCTACACCTTC. This sequence encodes CASGLGQGYGYTF.

V is TRBV7-2 and J is TRBJ2-2; TRBD2 matches 9 bases. The CDR3 totals 15 residues. From germline, CDR1 is SGHTA and CDR2 FQGNSA. Trimming at V came to 3 bases and at J to 6 bases, leaving 5 bases not matched to a gene. This chain's CDR3 is CASSFSAGGSGELFF. The CDR3 DNA reads TGTGCCAGCAGCTTTTCGGCGGGAGGGTCCGGGGAGCTGTTTTTT.

V usage is TRBV7-9 and J usage is TRBJ1-1; unclear D gene. CDR3 length: 13 residues. Deletions cut 4 bases from V and 1 base from J, with 7 bases between. CDR1 SEHNR and CDR2 FQNEAQ come from the germline V gene (reference sequence). CDR3 protein: CASSSAGNTEAFF. DNA for the CDR3: TGTGCCAGCAGCTCCGCAGGGAACACTGAAGCTTTCTTT.

The V and J genes are TRBV5-6 and TRBJ2-5; TRBD1 aligns across 8 bases. The J call is doubtful: the DNA matches TRBJ2-7 better. Germline lookup yields CDR1 SGHDT and CDR2 YYEEEE. This CDR3 contains 14 residues. CDR3 sequence: CASSRQGSSYEQYF. DNA of the CDR3: TGTGCCAGCAGCCGACAGGGGTCCTCCTACGAGCAGTACTTC.

V and J are TRBV6-5 and TRBJ2-7; TRBD1 matches 8 bases. CDR1 MNHEY and CDR2 SVGAGI come from the germline V gene. The length of the CDR3 is 14 residues. The V gene end was trimmed by 5 bases and the J gene end by 4 bases; junction bases not matched to a gene: 7. The CDR3 reads CASSPGTGMYEQYF. CDR3 nucleotides: TGTGCCAGCAGTCCTGGGACAGGAATGTACGAGCAGTACTTC.

This clone was detected ten times or more. CDR3 amino acids: CASSFSGGRLNQPQHF. The CDR3 coding sequence is TGTGCCAGCAGCTTCTCAGGGGGACGCTTAAATCAGCCCCAGCATTTT. The genes are TRBV7-2 and TRBJ1-5; 7 bases agree with TRBD1. Germline lookup yields CDR1 SGHTA and CDR2 FQGNSA. The CDR3 is 16 residues long. V lost 3 bases, J lost 4 bases, and 9 bases stayed unmatched. Complete variable domain (other parts from reference TRBV7-2 and TRBJ1-5): GAGVSQSPSNKVTEKGKDVELRCDPISGHTALYWYRQSLGQGLEFLIYFQGNSAPDKSGLPSDRFSAERTGGSVSTLTIQRTQQEDSAVYLCASSFSGGRLNQPQHFGDGTRLSIL.

This sequence joins TRBV4-1 and TRBJ2-2; 7 nucleotides align to TRBD2. J lost 6 bases, V lost 7 bases, and 8 bases had no gene match. Germline CDR1 reads MGHRA; CDR2 reads YSYEKL. This CDR3 contains 14 residues. This CDR3 is CASKSIAGPGELFF. The DNA for the CDR3 is TGCGCCAGCAAGAGCATAGCGGGCCCCGGGGAGCTGTTTTTT.

The chain employs TRBV7-9 and TRBJ2-7; TRBD1 might be the D (5 bases). The CDR3 is 14 residues long. The germline V gene has CDR1 SEHNR and CDR2 FQNEAQ (reference sequence). V lost 1 base and J 3 bases, leaving 10 bases between the germline ends. The chain's CDR3 is CASSLVAGNYEQYF. In nucleotides, the CDR3 is TGTGCCAGCAGCTTAGTTGCAGGGAACTACGAGCAGTACTTC. The whole variable domain, filled in from reference TRBV7-9 and TRBJ2-7, reads DTGVSQNPRHKITKRGQNVTFRCDPISEHNRLYWYRQTLGQGPEFLTYFQNEAQLEKSRLLSDRFSAERPKGSFSTLEIQRTEQGDSAMYLCASSLVAGNYEQYFGPGTRLTVT.

This rearrangement joins TRBV10-3 to TRBJ2-1; TRBD2 agrees at 8 bases. Germline V gene data show CDR1 as ENHRY and CDR2 as SYGVKD. V trimming: 7 bases; J trimming: 6 bases; junction bases outside the gene matches: 14. The length of the CDR3 is 16 residues. Here the CDR3 DNA reads TGTGCCATCAATGGGCCCGGGCTAGCGGGTTTCAATGAGCAGTTCTTC. Its translation is CAINGPGLAGFNEQFF.

The chain uses TRBV27 and TRBJ2-1, with D unclear. V lost 5 bases to trimming and J lost 5 bases, with 19 bases between them. This CDR3 has 16 amino acids. Germline V lookup: CDR1 MNHEY, CDR2 SMNVEV (reference sequence). In nucleotides, the CDR3 is TGTGCCAGCAGTGGCCTGGGTACTACTAAAAACAATGAGCAGTTCTTC. Translating it yields CASSGLGTTKNNEQFF.

This clone occurred once. The chain carries TRBV10-3 and TRBJ1-2; 7 nucleotides match TRBD1. Germline V gene lookup returns CDR1 ENHRY and CDR2 SYGVKD. This CDR3 region has 14 residues. The V gene end was trimmed by 5 bases and the J gene end by 2 bases; junction bases not matched to a gene: 5. CDR3 sequence: CAISTLQGNYGYTF. DNA of the CDR3: TGTGCCATCAGTACTTTACAGGGGAACTATGGCTACACCTTC.

The rearrangement links TRBV6-5 to TRBJ1-2; D gene uncertain. In germline, CDR1 is MNHEY, CDR2 SVGAGI. Trimming left V 3 bases short and J 4 bases short, with 6 bases between. The CDR3 contains 12 residues. CDR3 protein: CASSYRGYGYTF. The CDR3, as DNA: TGTGCCAGCAGTTATCGGGGCTATGGCTACACCTTC.

J is TRBJ2-1 and V is TRBV7-3; the match to TRBD2 covers 14 bases. CDR1 is SGHTA, CDR2 FQGTGA, per germline. Trimming at V came to 3 bases and at J to 10 bases, leaving 5 bases not matched to a gene. CDR3 length equals 15 residues. DNA for the CDR3: TGTGCCAGCAGCTTGGGGACTAGCGGGAGTGAGGAGCAGTTCTTC. Amino acids: CASSLGTSGSEEQFF. Combining the CDR3 with reference TRBV7-3 and TRBJ2-1 gives the whole variable domain GAGVSQTPSNKVTEKGKYVELRCDPISGHTALYWYRQSLGQGPEFLIYFQGTGAADDSGLPNDRFFAVRPEGSVSTLKIQRTERGDSAVYLCASSLGTSGSEEQFFGPGTRLTVL.

This sequence joins TRBV25-1 and TRBJ1-1; TRBD1 aligns across 8 bases. With 2 bases clipped from V and 5 bases from J, the junction kept 7 bases outside the gene matches. Germline V CDR1 and CDR2: MGHDK, SYGVNS. The length of the CDR3 is 15 residues. CDR3 sequence: CASSEGSGGWTEAFF. For the CDR3, the DNA is TGTGCCAGCAGTGAAGGGTCAGGGGGCTGGACTGAAGCTTTCTTT.

V and J are TRBV27 and TRBJ2-7; 10 bases line up with TRBD2. Germline V gene sequence: CDR1 MNHEY, CDR2 SMNVEV (reference sequence). The CDR3 has 15 amino acids. After removal of 8 bases from V and 4 bases from J, the junction contained 11 bases not matched to a gene. The CDR3 region is CASCRSTSGAYEQYF. As DNA, the CDR3 is TGTGCCAGCTGTAGATCTACTAGCGGGGCTTACGAGCAGTACTTC.

This clone has just one count. The chain combines TRBV11-3 with TRBJ2-1, with 10 bases matching TRBD1. Germline-derived CDR1 and CDR2 are SGHNT and YENEEA. This CDR3 comprises 14 residues. J gave up 8 bases and V 7 bases, and 8 bases lay outside the gene matches. The CDR3 DNA follows: TGTGCCAGCACCGCGACAGGGGGCCATGATGAGCAGTTCTTC. The encoded protein is CASTATGGHDEQFF. Full variable domain (outside the CDR3, taken from reference TRBV11-3 and TRBJ2-1): EAGVVQSPRYKIIEKKQPVAFWCNPISGHNTLYWYLQNLGQGPELLIRYENEEAVDDSQLPKDRFSAERLKGVDSTLKIQPAELGDSAVYLCASTATGGHDEQFFGPGTRLTVL.

V gene TRBV5-6 combines with J gene TRBJ2-7; D is uncertain. Trimming took 3 bases from V and 4 from J, leaving 5 bases between them. This CDR3 is built from 11 residues. Germline lookup yields CDR1 SGHDT and CDR2 YYEEEE. The CDR3 region is CASSSGYEQYF. In DNA, the CDR3 is TGTGCCAGCAGCTCCGGGTACGAGCAGTACTTC.

This chain joins TRBV28 and TRBJ1-5, with 8 bases identical to TRBD1. The CDR3 extends over 18 amino acids. V lost 6 bases, J lost 9 bases, and 22 bases stayed unmatched. CDR1 is MDHEN and CDR2 is SYDVKM in the germline V gene. The CDR3 coding sequence is TGTGCCAGCAGCTCCTCCGACCTTCTTTACTTTACAGGGGGGCCCCAGCATTTT. Its translation: CASSSSDLLYFTGGPQHF. Using reference TRBV28 and TRBJ1-5 for the parts outside the CDR3, the full variable domain is DVKVTQSSRYLVKRTGEKVFLECVQDMDHENMFWYRQDPGLGLRLIYFSYDVKMKEKGDIPEGYSVSREKKERFSLILESASTNQTSMYLCASSSSDLLYFTGGPQHFGDGTRLSIL.

This chain links TRBV6-4 with TRBJ2-2, with D tentatively TRBD1 (5 bases). CDR3 length: 15 residues. CDR1 and CDR2 (germline): MRHNA, SNTAGT. Trimming pared 7 bases from V and 5 bases from J, leaving 17 bases between. CDR3 amino acids: CASKETEPETGELFF. The CDR3 coding sequence is TGTGCCAGCAAGGAGACAGAACCGGAGACCGGGGAGCTGTTTTTT.

Here the CDR3 DNA reads TGTGCCAGCTCACCGACCGGACAGTCCTACGAGCAGTACTTC. Translation: CASSPTGQSYEQYF. The chain employs TRBV18 and TRBJ2-7, with D possibly being TRBD1 (6 bases). This CDR3 has 14 residues. The germline V and J ends were trimmed by 3 bases and 1 base, with 10 bases remaining between them. Germline V lookup: CDR1 KGHSH, CDR2 LQKENI.

This clone has only one observation. The rearrangement joins TRBV6-5 to TRBJ1-4; D is possibly TRBD1 (5 bases). Germline V gives CDR1 MNHEY, CDR2 SVGAGI. Trimming removed 0 bases at V and 10 bases at J, with 9 bases between. The CDR3 runs to 13 residues. The chain's CDR3 is CASSYSREGKLFF. As DNA, the CDR3 is TGTGCCAGCAGTTACTCCAGGGAGGGAAAACTGTTTTTT.